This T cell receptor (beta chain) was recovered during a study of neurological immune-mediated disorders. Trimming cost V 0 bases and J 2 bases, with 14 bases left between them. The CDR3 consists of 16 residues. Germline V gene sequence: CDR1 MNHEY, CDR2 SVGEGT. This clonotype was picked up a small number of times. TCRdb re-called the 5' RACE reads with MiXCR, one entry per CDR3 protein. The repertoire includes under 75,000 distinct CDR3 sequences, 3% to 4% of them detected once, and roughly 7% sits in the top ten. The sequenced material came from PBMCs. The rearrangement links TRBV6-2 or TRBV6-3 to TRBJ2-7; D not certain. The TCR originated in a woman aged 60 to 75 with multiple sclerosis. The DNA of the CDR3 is TGTGCCAGCAGTTACTCCCTCCTCTTCAGTGCCTACGAGCAGTACTTC. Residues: CASSYSLLFSAYEQYF.